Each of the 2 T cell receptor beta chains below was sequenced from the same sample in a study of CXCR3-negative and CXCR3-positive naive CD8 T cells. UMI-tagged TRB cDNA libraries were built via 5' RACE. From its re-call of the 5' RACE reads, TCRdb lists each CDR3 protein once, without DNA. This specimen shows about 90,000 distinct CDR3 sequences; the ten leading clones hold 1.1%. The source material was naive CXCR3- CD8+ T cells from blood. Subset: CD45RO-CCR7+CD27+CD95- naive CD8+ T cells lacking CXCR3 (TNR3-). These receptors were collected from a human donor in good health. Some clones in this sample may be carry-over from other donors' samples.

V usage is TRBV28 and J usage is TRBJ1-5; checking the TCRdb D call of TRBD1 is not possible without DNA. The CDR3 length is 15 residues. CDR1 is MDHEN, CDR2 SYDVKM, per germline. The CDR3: CASSLPGASNQPQHF.

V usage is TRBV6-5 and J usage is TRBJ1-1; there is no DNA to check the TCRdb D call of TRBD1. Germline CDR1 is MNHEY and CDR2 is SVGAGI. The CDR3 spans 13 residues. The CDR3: CASSLRGNTEAFF.